The 14 T cell receptor beta chains presented below share a single source sample, sequenced in a study of blood T cell repertoires in COVID-19. Assay used: immunoSEQ multiplex PCR; TCRdb lists only in-frame clones, some missing. The sample includes fewer than 250,000 clones, 80% of them seen just once. The sequenced sample consisted of peripheral blood. All receptors come from a man in his 60s with acute or convalescent COVID-19.

This clone has a single count. Within the sample, other DNA sequences also encode this same CDR3. The CDR3 is CAWSPGQGNSPLHF. The CDR3 bases are TGTGCCTGGAGCCCGGGACAGGGAAATTCACCCCTCCACTTT. The rearrangement links TRBV30 to TRBJ1-6; 9 bases agree with TRBD1. The CDR3 is made up of 14 amino acids. V shed 3 bases and J 7 bases; nucleotides not matched to a gene: 4. Germline CDR1 GTSNPN, CDR2 SVGIG (reference sequence).

The chain couples TRBV5-5 to TRBJ1-2, with TRBD1 identical over 8 bases. Looked up from germline, CDR1 is SGHKS and CDR2 is YYEKEE (reference sequence). The CDR3 loop spans 16 amino acids. After removal of 1 base from V and 8 bases from J, the junction contained 13 bases not matched to a gene. CDR3 sequence: CASSLLDRTGRTGYTF. CDR3 DNA sequence: TGTGCCAGCAGCTTGTTGGATAGGACAGGGCGTACGGGCTACACCTTC.

This rearrangement joins TRBV4-1 to TRBJ2-1; 7 bases map to TRBD2. The CDR3 length is 16 residues. V was clipped by 1 base and J by 4 bases; unmatched bases: 7. Germline CDR1 MGHRA, CDR2 YSYEKL. The CDR3 protein is CASSQVPSGAYNEQFF. CDR3 coding DNA: TGCGCCAGCAGCCAAGTACCCAGCGGGGCGTACAATGAGCAGTTCTTC.

This chain connects TRBV6-5 to TRBJ2-7, with D possibly TRBD1 on 6 matching bases. Trimming took off 5 bases at V and 0 bases at J, with 14 bases between the two ends. CDR3 size: 15 residues. Germline V gene data show CDR1 as MNHEY and CDR2 as SVGAGI. This CDR3 is CASSTYGQTSYEQYF. The CDR3, as DNA: TGTGCCAGCAGTACATACGGACAGACCTCCTACGAGCAGTACTTC.

CDR3 amino acids: CASNVLTGGKNIQYF. In nucleotides, the CDR3 is TGTGCCAGCAACGTCTTAACGGGAGGAAAAAACATTCAGTACTTC. The rearrangement joins TRBV6-6 to TRBJ2-4, with 7 bases matching TRBD2. CDR1 MNHNY and CDR2 SVGAGI come from the germline V gene (reference sequence). V gave up 7 bases and J gave up 4 bases; unmatched junction bases: 10. The CDR3 covers 15 residues.

This clone showed up just a few times. Other DNA sequences from this sample encode an identical CDR3 as well. This rearrangement joins TRBV6-5 to TRBJ1-5; 8 bases are shared with TRBD1. CDR1 MNHEY and CDR2 SVGAGI come from the germline V gene. This CDR3 comprises 14 residues. The J segment lost 2 bases and the V segment lost 6 bases, leaving 3 bases of the junction unmatched. CDR3 sequence: CASRRTGRNQPQHF. CDR3 sequence (DNA): TGTGCCAGCAGGAGGACAGGGCGCAATCAGCCCCAGCATTTT.

This clone came up once. The V and J genes are TRBV3-1 (or the pseudogene TRBV3-2) and TRBJ1-5; the match to TRBD1 covers 10 bases. The CDR3 contains 15 residues. Trimming cost V 4 bases and J 3 bases; bases outside gene matches: 3. From germline, CDR1 is LGHDT and CDR2 YNNKEL (reference sequence). The CDR3 DNA reads TGTGCCAGCAGCCTTGGGACAGGGGACAATCAGCCCCAGCATTTT. Protein sequence: CASSLGTGDNQPQHF.

The chain links TRBV10-3 to TRBJ1-2; 9 bases align to TRBD1. CDR3 length: 14 residues. V shed 6 bases and J 8 bases; nucleotides not matched to a gene: 10. Germline-derived CDR1 and CDR2 are ENHRY and SYGVKD. CDR3 in DNA: TGTGCCATCAGGCCGGACAGGGGAATGGGAGGCTACACCTTC. This sequence encodes CAIRPDRGMGGYTF.

This chain uses TRBV7-3 with TRBJ2-7; D not resolved. The CDR3 extends over 11 amino acids. The V and J ends lost 6 bases and 0 bases respectively, with 3 bases between them. Germline values: CDR1 SGHTA, CDR2 FQGTGA. As DNA, the CDR3 is TGTGCCAGCAGGGCCTCCTACGAGCAGTACTTC. Its translation is CASRASYEQYF.

The rearrangement links TRBV6-5 to TRBJ1-4; D gene unclear. Deletions cut 7 bases from V and 5 bases from J, with 17 bases between. The germline gives CDR1 MNHEY, CDR2 SVGAGI. The CDR3 has 15 amino acids. CDR3 sequence reads: CASIENSDGNEKLFF. The CDR3 DNA follows: TGTGCCAGCATCGAAAACTCAGACGGGAATGAAAAACTGTTTTTT.

This chain joins TRBV29-1 and TRBJ2-7; D may be TRBD2 (6 bases). This CDR3 is 15 amino acids long. Looked up from germline, CDR1 is SQVTM and CDR2 is ANQGSEA. The ends were cut back, 7 bases at V and 2 bases at J, with 21 bases in the middle. In DNA form, the CDR3 reads TGCAGCGGGGAGGTCGGGACTCCCGGAACCTACGAGCAGTACTTC. Protein: CSGEVGTPGTYEQYF.

V and J are TRBV23-1 and TRBJ2-1; 9 bases fit TRBD2. TRBV23-1 is given ORF status, its function remaining uncertain. The CDR3 runs 14 residues. The V and J ends lost 4 bases and 2 bases, in that order; junction bases with no gene match: 0. The DNA of the CDR3 is TGCGCCAGCAGTCGACTAGCGGCCTACAATGAGCAGTTCTTC. Its protein product is CASSRLAAYNEQFF.

CDR3 amino acids: CASMISGDSYNEQFF. The CDR3 DNA reads as TGTGCCAGCATGATTAGCGGAGACTCCTACAATGAGCAGTTCTTC. The chain couples TRBV6-5 to TRBJ2-1; perhaps TRBD2 as D (6 bases). CDR3 size: 15 residues. The V and J ends lost 7 bases and 0 bases respectively, with 13 bases between them. Germline V lookup: CDR1 MNHEY, CDR2 SVGAGI.

This clone has just a few counts. The chain has TRBV6-2 or TRBV6-3 and TRBJ2-3; 8 bases are a match to TRBD2. With V trimmed by 4 bases and J by 4 bases, 10 bases remained unmatched. Germline CDR1 and CDR2: MNHEY and SVGEGT. This CDR3 spans 16 amino acids. The CDR3 DNA is TGTGCCAGCAGTTTCCCAGCGGGGGCCCCGCCAGATACGCAGTATTTT. Translation: CASSFPAGAPPDTQYF.